What follows describes a single TCR beta chain. The data were obtained in a study of T cell changes during pregnancy in multiple sclerosis. CDR1 is SGHAT and CDR2 is FQNNGV in the germline V gene. J gave up 4 bases and V 3 bases, and 7 bases lay outside the gene matches. This CDR3 has 16 residues. Only in-frame clones appear in the TCRdb table, and some are missing; sequencing was by immunoSEQ multiplex PCR. Among about 49,000 clones listed, 85% to 90% were seen once. The V call is TRBV11-2, the J call TRBJ2-3, with 10 bases matching TRBD2. The sample in question was peripheral blood, obtained after pregnancy. The clonotype originates from a female donor in good health, enrolled as a control in a pregnancy study. CDR3 protein: CASSFVAGGSPDTQYF. DNA for the CDR3: TGTGCCAGCAGCTTCGTAGCGGGGGGCTCCCCAGATACGCAGTATTTT.